Following are 11 T cell receptor beta chains from one sample sequenced in a study of OX40 agonist ivuxolimab in advanced cancers. Library construction relied on the immunoSEQ multiplex PCR assay. TCRdb stores this immuneACCESS table with in-frame sequences only. Part of the clones is absent; in the studies checked, under half of the shortfall reflects unresolved V genes, and no reason is known for the rest. This sample has some 82,000 clones in its table, and around 88% of those were observed once. Clones ranked in the top ten supply roughly 0.8% of the sample. Sequencing was performed on CD4+ or CD8+ T cells sorted from blood, taken in a trial of the OX40 agonist ivuxolimab. Every receptor here comes from an adult with an advanced solid tumor such as melanoma, head and neck, liver or kidney cancer.

This chain uses TRBV19 with TRBJ2-7; maybe TRBD1 (5 bases). The CDR3 runs 14 residues. Trimming left V 6 bases short and J 1 base short, with 13 bases between. CDR1 and CDR2 from the germline V gene are LNHDA and SQIVND (reference sequence). For the CDR3, the DNA is TGTGCCAGTAGCGAGATAGGGGTTTCCTACGAGCAGTACTTC. The encoded protein is CASSEIGVSYEQYF.

This clone was detected only once. The rearrangement uses TRBV25-1 and TRBJ2-7; TRBD2 agrees at 10 bases. Germline V gene data show CDR1 as MGHDK and CDR2 as SYGVNS. Trimming at V came to 3 bases and at J to 4 bases, leaving 6 bases not matched to a gene. The length of the CDR3 is 15 residues. The CDR3 region is CASSDAASGRYEQYF. The CDR3 nucleotides are TGTGCCAGCAGTGATGCGGCTAGCGGGAGATACGAGCAGTACTTC.

This chain joins TRBV4-3 and TRBJ2-5, with no clear D. Between the trimmed V and J ends, which lost 4 bases and 5 bases, there was a span of 14 bases. CDR1 is LGHNA and CDR2 is YSLEER in the germline V gene. The CDR3 is 14 residues long. CDR3: CASSPRHSLETQYF. For the CDR3, the DNA is TGCGCCAGCAGCCCCCGACATTCGCTCGAGACCCAGTACTTC.

This clone was seen more than once but under ten times. This sequence joins TRBV2 and TRBJ2-7, with D possibly being TRBD1 or TRBD2 (6 bases each). The CDR3 extends over 13 amino acids. Germline-derived CDR1 and CDR2 are SNHLY and FYNNEI. Trimming pared 6 bases from V and 5 bases from J, leaving 14 bases between. CDR3 sequence reads: CASRTGRSNEQYF. DNA of the CDR3: TGTGCCAGCAGAACAGGGAGGAGCAACGAGCAGTACTTC.

J is TRBJ2-7 and V is TRBV9; 9 bases are a match to TRBD1. V lost 4 bases, J lost 5 bases, and 4 bases stayed unmatched. This CDR3 comprises 13 residues. Germline CDR1 SGDLS, CDR2 YYNGEE. CDR3 nucleotides: TGTGCCAGCAGCATGGGACAGGGCAACGAGCAGTACTTC. As protein: CASSMGQGNEQYF. The full variable domain, completed using reference TRBV9 and TRBJ2-7, is DSGVTQTPKHLITATGQRVTLRCSPRSGDLSVYWYQQSLDQGLQFLIQYYNGEERAKGNILERFSAQQFPDLHSELNLSSLELGDSALYFCASSMGQGNEQYFGPGTRLTVT.

V gene TRBV19 combines with J gene TRBJ2-7; 8 bases align to TRBD1. J gave up 3 bases and V 9 bases, and 13 bases lay outside the gene matches. Germline values: CDR1 LNHDA, CDR2 SQIVND (reference sequence). CDR3 length equals 15 residues. The CDR3 here is CASTSYGQGGYEQYF. Written as DNA, the CDR3 is TGTGCCAGCACGAGTTACGGACAGGGAGGCTACGAGCAGTACTTC.

The genes are TRBV5-1 and TRBJ1-2; D possibly corresponds to TRBD1 (6 bases). Germline V gives CDR1 SGHRS, CDR2 YFSETQ. V lost 4 bases to trimming and J lost 4 bases, with 14 bases between them. The CDR3 runs 14 residues. CDR3 DNA sequence: TGCGCCAGCAGCAAGGAACAGGGCCGCTATGGCTACACCTTC. It yields the protein CASSKEQGRYGYTF.

In nucleotides, the CDR3 is TGTGCCAGCAGCCAAGCGGAGGGCTCCAGGGGATACGAGCAGTACTTC. It yields the protein CASSQAEGSRGYEQYF. The rearrangement uses TRBV4-2 and TRBJ2-7; TRBD1 or TRBD2 may be the D gene (6 bases each). Trimming removed 1 base from V and 4 bases from J, with 17 bases in between. The CDR3 loop spans 16 amino acids. Germline CDR1 reads LGHNA; CDR2 reads YNFKEQ.

The CDR3 region is CATSRAGGVEANVLTF. CDR3 sequence (DNA): TGTGCCACCAGCAGAGCGGGGGGAGTGGAGGCCAACGTCCTGACTTTC. This sequence joins TRBV15 and TRBJ2-6; 7 bases fit TRBD2. The CDR3 consists of 16 residues. Germline V gives CDR1 LNHNV, CDR2 YYDKDF (reference sequence). J was trimmed by 6 bases and V by 1 base; bases with no gene match: 6.

This CDR3 reads CASTPSGRGGTDTQYF. The CDR3, as DNA: TGTGCCAGCACCCCTAGCGGGAGGGGGGGCACAGATACGCAGTATTTT. The chain joins TRBV5-4 to TRBJ2-3; 12 bases align to TRBD2. Germline CDR1 and CDR2: SGHNT and YYREEE (reference sequence). The V segment lost 6 bases and the J segment 1 base; nucleotides outside the gene matches: 6. This CDR3 region has 16 residues.

The J gene is TRBJ2-1, the V gene TRBV28; D unresolved. V lost 7 bases, J lost 2 bases, and 9 bases lay in between. Per germline, CDR1 MDHEN and CDR2 SYDVKM. This CDR3 has 13 residues. CDR3: CASIGSPYNEQFF. CDR3 in DNA: TGTGCCAGCATTGGCAGTCCCTACAATGAGCAGTTCTTC.